Presented here are 27 T cell receptor beta chains from one specimen sequenced in a study of T cell repertoires in cytomegalovirus infection. Their recognized antigens are unknown. TCRdb analysed the reads with MiXCR anew, one entry per CDR3 protein. The sample has roughly 110,000 distinct CDR3 sequences, about 33% seen once. This specimen consisted of CD8+ T cells from cultured PBMCs, obtained from culture after CMV antigen stimulation. The source of these receptors is a human donor in good health (CMV status not recorded). Some clones in this sample may be carry-over from other donors' samples.

This clonotype was counted between two and nine times. This chain uses TRBV7-6 with TRBJ2-3; 7 bases agree with TRBD1. CDR1 is SGHVS, CDR2 FNYEAQ, per germline. The CDR3 runs 18 residues. The V segment lost 0 bases and the J segment 4 bases; nucleotides outside the gene matches: 13. DNA of the CDR3: TGTGCCAGCAGCTTAGCAGGGGGCCACGGATTGAAACCAGATACGCAGTATTTT. This translates into CASSLAGGHGLKPDTQYF.

This clonotype was counted a single time. The V call is TRBV27, the J call TRBJ1-2; tentatively, D is TRBD1 (6 bases). The CDR3 is 16 residues long. With 3 bases removed from V and 4 bases from J, the gap between germline ends came to 18 bases. Germline V lookup: CDR1 MNHEY, CDR2 SMNVEV (reference sequence). CDR3 nucleotides: TGTGCCAGCAGTTTCCAACAGGGCGAACTCCCCTATGGCTACACCTTC. Its protein is CASSFQQGELPYGYTF.

V gene TRBV2 combines with J gene TRBJ2-1, with 8 bases lining up with TRBD2. Germline V lookup: CDR1 SNHLY, CDR2 FYNNEI. The length of the CDR3 is 16 residues. V shed 6 bases and J 4 bases; nucleotides not matched to a gene: 11. The CDR3 nucleotides read TGTGCCAGCAGATTAGCGGGGCGCACACCATACAATGAGCAGTTCTTC. It encodes CASRLAGRTPYNEQFF.

Sample share makes this clonotype medium-sized. This chain joins TRBV28 and TRBJ2-7; 7 bases are shared with TRBD1. Trimming took 2 bases from V and 6 from J; bases not matched to a gene: 13. This CDR3 comprises 16 residues. CDR1 MDHEN and CDR2 SYDVKM come from the germline V gene. CDR3 in amino acids: CASSLGSGRGISEQYF. The CDR3 bases are TGTGCCAGCAGTTTAGGTTCTGGCAGGGGGATCTCCGAGCAGTACTTC.

The chain joins TRBV7-9 to TRBJ2-5; D possibly corresponds to TRBD1 (6 bases). The V and J ends lost 5 bases and 1 base respectively, with 17 bases between them. CDR1 and CDR2 from the germline V gene are SEHNR and FQNEAQ (reference sequence). The CDR3 runs to 16 residues. CDR3: CASSTDLYRAQETQYF. The CDR3 DNA reads TGTGCCAGCAGCACCGACCTTTACAGGGCCCAAGAGACCCAGTACTTC.

This sequence joins TRBV2 and TRBJ2-1; the match to TRBD2 covers 12 bases. The V gene end was trimmed by 2 bases and the J gene end by 3 bases; junction bases not matched to a gene: 2. The V gene's germline CDR1 is SNHLY and CDR2 FYNNEI. CDR3 length: 16 amino acids. CDR3 region: CASSESSGGVYNEQFF. The CDR3 DNA reads TGTGCCAGCAGTGAATCTAGCGGGGGGGTCTACAATGAGCAGTTCTTC.

The CDR3 region is CASSPSRGNEKLFF. The CDR3 bases are TGTGCCAGCAGCCCAAGTCGGGGTAATGAAAAACTGTTTTTT. V is TRBV7-9 and J is TRBJ1-4; D unresolved. This CDR3 has 14 residues. Per germline, CDR1 SEHNR and CDR2 FQNEAQ (reference sequence). V was clipped by 5 bases and J by 4 bases, with 11 bases between them.

CDR3 DNA sequence: TGTGCCAGCAGTTACTCGATCCAGGCCAATGAGCAGTTCTTC. It codes for CASSYSIQANEQFF. V gene TRBV6-6 combines with J gene TRBJ2-1; D not certain. Per the germline V gene, CDR1 is MNHNY and CDR2 is SVGAGI (reference sequence). Trimming removed 0 bases from V and 6 bases from J, with 9 bases in between. The CDR3 covers 14 residues.

This clonotype was recorded at least ten times. The chain is built from TRBV7-2 and TRBJ1-1, with 10 bases identical to TRBD1. Trimming at V came to 5 bases and at J to 1 base, leaving 7 bases not matched to a gene. The length of the CDR3 is 16 residues. Looked up from germline, CDR1 is SGHTA and CDR2 is FQGNSA. CDR3 sequence reads: CASSPWDRGWNTEAFF. DNA of the CDR3: TGTGCCAGCAGCCCCTGGGACAGGGGTTGGAACACTGAAGCTTTCTTT.

This clonotype was counted many times. The CDR3 protein is CASSYPPGANSPLHF. In DNA, the CDR3 is TGTGCCAGCAGTTACCCCCCTGGAGCCAATTCACCCCTCCACTTT. The rearrangement joins TRBV6-5 to TRBJ1-6; D gene unclear. The germline CDR1 and CDR2 sequences are MNHEY and SVGAGI. CDR3 size: 15 residues. Trimming cost V 2 bases and J 7 bases, with 12 bases left between them.

The chain joins TRBV19 to TRBJ1-5, with D unresolved. Germline CDR1 is LNHDA and CDR2 is SQIVND (reference sequence). V was clipped by 3 bases and J by 4 bases, with 7 bases between them. This CDR3 comprises 13 residues. For the CDR3, the DNA is TGTGCCAGTAGTATGCTTATTAATCAGCCCCAGCATTTT. It is translated as CASSMLINQPQHF.

V is TRBV5-1 and J is TRBJ2-3; 10 bases agree with TRBD2. The V segment lost 6 bases and the J segment 3 bases; nucleotides outside the gene matches: 7. Per the germline V gene, CDR1 is SGHRS and CDR2 is YFSETQ. This CDR3 spans 15 amino acids. The CDR3 protein is CASNLAGGLTDTQYF. CDR3 sequence (DNA): TGCGCCAGCAACTTAGCGGGGGGTTTGACAGATACGCAGTATTTT.

A few counts support this clonotype. The chain has TRBV15 and TRBJ2-2; the D is unclear. V was trimmed by 0 bases and J by 5 bases, leaving 7 bases between them. Germline lookup yields CDR1 LNHNV and CDR2 YYDKDF (reference sequence). The length of the CDR3 is 14 residues. The CDR3 DNA sequence: TGTGCCACCAGCAGAGATCGAGGTACCGGGGAGCTGTTTTTT. Its translation: CATSRDRGTGELFF.

The genes are TRBV2 and TRBJ2-7; a possible D gene is TRBD2 (5 bases). The CDR3 runs 12 residues. Germline V gene sequence: CDR1 SNHLY, CDR2 FYNNEI. The V end lost 10 bases, the J end lost 0 bases, and 10 bases lay between the germline ends. CDR3: CATQEVSYEQYF. The CDR3, as DNA: TGTGCCACCCAGGAGGTCTCCTACGAGCAGTACTTC.

The CDR3 reads CSARDLAGPPGANVLTF. The DNA of the CDR3 is TGCAGTGCTAGAGATCTAGCGGGGCCCCCTGGGGCCAACGTCCTGACTTTC. The V and J genes are TRBV20-1 and TRBJ2-6; TRBD2 aligns across 9 bases. With V trimmed by 0 bases and J by 2 bases, 5 bases remained unmatched. This CDR3 has 17 amino acids. The germline gives CDR1 DFQATT, CDR2 SNEGSKA (reference sequence).

This clonotype was observed a few times. The chain joins TRBV12-3 or TRBV12-4 to TRBJ2-1, with TRBD1 as a possible D gene (5 bases). Trimming cost V 3 bases and J 0 bases, with 15 bases left between them. CDR3 length: 17 amino acids. The CDR3, as DNA: TGTGCCAGCAGTTTCTGGGTGGACAACCGCTCCTACAATGAGCAGTTCTTC. Protein sequence: CASSFWVDNRSYNEQFF.

This clonotype was seen at least ten times. The CDR3 reads CASTKLAGGYNEQFF. CDR3 sequence (DNA): TGTGCCAGCACCAAACTAGCGGGGGGGTACAATGAGCAGTTCTTC. This sequence joins TRBV7-2 and TRBJ2-1; 13 nucleotides match TRBD2. The CDR3 totals 15 residues. V trimming: 7 bases; J trimming: 4 bases; junction bases outside the gene matches: 4. Germline V lookup: CDR1 SGHTA, CDR2 FQGNSA.

This clonotype was found a few times. The rearrangement links TRBV19 to TRBJ2-1; D is perhaps TRBD2 (6 bases). Per the germline V gene, CDR1 is LNHDA and CDR2 is SQIVND (reference sequence). The CDR3 has 13 amino acids. V was cut by 7 bases and J by 4 bases, with 11 bases left in between. The chain's CDR3 is CASNAGNYNEQFF. The CDR3 DNA sequence: TGTGCCAGTAATGCGGGAAATTACAATGAGCAGTTCTTC.

This clonotype was observed once. The chain uses TRBV19 and TRBJ1-6; D is unresolved. The CDR3 has 14 amino acids. Trimming took off 2 bases at V and 7 bases at J, with 9 bases between the two ends. The germline gives CDR1 LNHDA, CDR2 SQIVND (reference sequence). The CDR3 bases are TGTGCCAGTAGTATATCCGTAGAGAATTCACCCCTCCACTTT. Translating gives CASSISVENSPLHF.

This clonotype was seen more than once but under ten times. At one of its ends the junction is not consistent with the germline gene, which may arise from a read error. The rearrangement joins TRBV7-2 to TRBJ2-5, with 12 bases that match TRBD2. The length of the CDR3 is 16 residues. CDR1 is SGHTA and CDR2 is FQGNSA in the germline V gene. The CDR3 is CASSLRLAGAQGTQYF. The DNA of the CDR3 is TGTGCCAGCAGCTTAAGACTAGCGGGGGCCCAAGGGACCCAGTACTTC.

This clonotype was observed many times. V and J are TRBV27 and TRBJ2-1, with 14 bases fitting TRBD2. Germline-derived CDR1 and CDR2 are MNHEY and SMNVEV (reference sequence). The CDR3 loop spans 16 amino acids. Trimming cost V 5 bases and J 6 bases; bases outside gene matches: 6. The CDR3 reads CASSPPGLAGVNEQFF. The CDR3 nucleotides are TGTGCCAGCAGTCCTCCGGGACTAGCGGGGGTCAATGAGCAGTTCTTC.

V usage is TRBV2 and J usage is TRBJ2-3, with D tentatively TRBD1 (6 bases). This CDR3 spans 14 amino acids. Trimming pared 4 bases from V and 2 bases from J, leaving 10 bases between. Per germline, CDR1 SNHLY and CDR2 FYNNEI. This CDR3 reads CASSVGTFTDTQYF. The CDR3, as DNA: TGTGCCAGCAGTGTAGGGACATTCACAGATACGCAGTATTTT.

CDR3 nucleotide sequence: TGTGCCAGTAGTATATCTGGGACATCATGGGAGCAGTACTTC. This gives the protein CASSISGTSWEQYF. The chain couples TRBV19 to TRBJ2-7; tentative D call: TRBD1 (6 bases). Germline assignment: CDR1 LNHDA and CDR2 SQIVND (reference sequence). The CDR3 consists of 14 residues. V shed 2 bases and J shed 7 bases, with 15 bases lying between them. Looking up the rest from reference TRBV19 and TRBJ2-7 gives the full variable domain: DGGITQSPKYLFRKEGQNVTLSCEQNLNHDAMYWYRQDPGQGLRLIYYSQIVNDFQKGDIAEGYSVSREKKESFPLTVTSAQKNPTAFYLCASSISGTSWEQYFGPGTRLTVT.

There are a few counts of this clonotype. V and J are TRBV4-1 and TRBJ1-5; D not certain. CDR1 is MGHRA and CDR2 is YSYEKL in the germline V gene. The CDR3 spans 16 residues. Trimming stripped 0 bases from V and 5 bases from J, with 14 bases between. Written as DNA, the CDR3 is TGCGCCAGCAGCCAAGAACCGGGGAGGTATGATCAGCCCCAGCATTTT. Translating it yields CASSQEPGRYDQPQHF.

This chain links TRBV3-1 with TRBJ2-7; TRBD1 agrees at 10 bases. V trimming: 3 bases; J trimming: 5 bases; junction bases outside the gene matches: 7. CDR3 length equals 15 residues. CDR1 and CDR2 (germline): LGHDT, YNNKEL (reference sequence). The CDR3 reads CASSQFGTGDHEQYF. CDR3 nucleotides: TGTGCCAGCAGCCAGTTTGGGACAGGGGACCACGAGCAGTACTTC.

This clonotype appeared a single time. The chain couples TRBV20-1 to TRBJ2-7; D uncertain. The V and J ends lost 1 base and 3 bases respectively, with 10 bases between them. Germline V gene data show CDR1 as DFQATT and CDR2 as SNEGSKA (reference sequence). The CDR3 has 13 residues. The CDR3 DNA sequence: TGCAGTGCTAGAGTCGAACAAAGCTACGAGCAGTACTTC. It is translated as CSARVEQSYEQYF.

In its sample, this clonotype ranks as medium-sized. The chain has TRBV7-3 and TRBJ2-7; D is perhaps TRBD1 or TRBD2 (5 bases each). Between the trimmed V and J ends, which lost 0 bases and 6 bases, there was a span of 9 bases. The germline V gene encodes CDR1 SGHTA and CDR2 FQGTGA. The CDR3 has 13 residues. The CDR3: CASSLTWGSEQYF. The CDR3 DNA reads as TGTGCCAGCAGCTTAACTTGGGGGTCCGAGCAGTACTTC.